This T cell receptor beta chain was recovered during a study of siplizumab effects on memory and regulatory T cells (dated by TCRdb to between 2019 and 2020). In the study overall: The study examined how the anti-CD2 antibody siplizumab affects alloreactive T-cell subsets in allogeneic mixed lymphocyte reactions built from human PBMCs. Paper-wide results and their limitations: Whether proliferating Tregs from siplizumab cultures actually had suppressive function was not functionally confirmed. Siplizumab significantly lowered the cumulative frequency of alloreactive sequences that could be traced to unstimulated CD4+ memory T cells. Because sequences below about 10^-5 frequency were poorly captured, only a minor fraction of alloreactive clones could be mapped to unstimulated subsets. Unstimulated naive T cells appeared to be more diverse than memory T cells, and naive cells seemed to make a substantial contribution to the alloresponse. Among mappable alloreactive CD4+ clones, an average Treg-derived fraction of roughly 69% was observed with siplizumab, compared with approximately 30% in control reactions. About 80-97% of proliferating CD4+ or CD8+ clones could not be given a naive or memory phenotype.

Libraries came from the immunoSEQ multiplex PCR assay. Approximately 100,000 TCR templates per sample were assayed on the deep sequencing platform. Genomic DNA extracted from sorted T cells was used for TCRbeta CDR3 sequencing. On the authors' methods: Clonal analysis of TCRbeta CDR3 data was done in the R programming language. Unstimulated samples were compared with post-reaction CFSE-low samples to define alloreactive CD4+ and CD8+ clones. Alloreactive CD4+ clones were assigned to regulatory or non-regulatory origin by matching sequences to sorted unstimulated Treg and non-Treg repertoires. TCRdb holds this immuneACCESS table with in-frame rearrangements only. Some clones are missing; in checked studies, unresolved V genes explain under half, and the rest has no known cause. V, J and clone size are those of that table, while D and trimming were read from the DNA. This sample holds under 100,000 clones; approximately 88% were observed only once. Of the sample, around 1.6% is held by the ten largest clones.

TCRbeta CDR3 sequencing was performed on sorted unstimulated T cells and on proliferating T cells recovered from mixed lymphocyte reactions. Fresh whole blood from fewer than twelve HLA-typed healthy donors was used to isolate PBMCs. To map where alloreactive clones came from, unstimulated CD4+ regulatory T cells were FACS-sorted. The sample holds one count of this clone. This receptor's antigen is unknown. The input lacks base qualities; no much larger clone sits a single base away. The CDR3 runs 14 amino acids, cysteine and phenylalanine included. The only DNA kept is the CDR3, 42 bases in frame from the first base. The germline V gene provides CDR1 SGHRS and CDR2 YFSETQ. Relative to germline, V is 5 bases shorter and J is 6 bases shorter, with 18 bases between their ends.

This clonotype originated in a human donor in good health. Material for sequencing was Tregs sorted from blood. The sequence is built from TRBV5-1 and TRBJ2-7; TRBD2 might be the D gene, on 6 matching bases. CDR3 reads: CASRVGGLVGEQYF. The DNA reads as follows: TGCGCCAGCAGGGTGGGAGGCTTGGTTGGCGAGCAGTACTTC.